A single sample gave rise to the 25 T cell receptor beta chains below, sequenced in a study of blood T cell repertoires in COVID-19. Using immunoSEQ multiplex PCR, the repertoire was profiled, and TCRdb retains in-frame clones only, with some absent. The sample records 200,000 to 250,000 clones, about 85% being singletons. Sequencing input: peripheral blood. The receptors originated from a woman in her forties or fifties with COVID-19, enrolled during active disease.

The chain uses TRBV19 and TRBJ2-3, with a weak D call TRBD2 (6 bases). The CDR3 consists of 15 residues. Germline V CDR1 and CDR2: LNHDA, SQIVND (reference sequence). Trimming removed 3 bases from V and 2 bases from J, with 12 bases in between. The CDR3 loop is CASSMPTDYTDTQYF. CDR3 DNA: TGTGCCAGTAGTATGCCGACGGACTACACAGATACGCAGTATTTT.

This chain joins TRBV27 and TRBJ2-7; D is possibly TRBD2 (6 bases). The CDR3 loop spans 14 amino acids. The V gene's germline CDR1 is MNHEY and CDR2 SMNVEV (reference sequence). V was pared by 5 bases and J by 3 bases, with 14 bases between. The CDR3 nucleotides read TGTGCCAGCAGTCCCTCCCGGGGGAACTACGAGCAGTACTTC. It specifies CASSPSRGNYEQYF.

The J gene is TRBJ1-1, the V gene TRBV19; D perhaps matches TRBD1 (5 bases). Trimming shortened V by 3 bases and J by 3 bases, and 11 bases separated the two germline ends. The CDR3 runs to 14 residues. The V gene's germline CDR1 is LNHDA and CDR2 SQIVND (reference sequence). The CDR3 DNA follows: TGTGCCAGTAGTATGCGGGGGGGATACACTGAAGCTTTCTTT. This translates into CASSMRGGYTEAFF.

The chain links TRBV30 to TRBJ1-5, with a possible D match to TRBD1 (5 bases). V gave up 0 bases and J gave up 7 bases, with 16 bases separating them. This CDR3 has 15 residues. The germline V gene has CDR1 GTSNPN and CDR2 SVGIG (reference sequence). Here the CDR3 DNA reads TGTGCCTGGAGTGTACGGTCAGGGATTGGGCAGCCCCAGCATTTT. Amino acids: CAWSVRSGIGQPQHF.

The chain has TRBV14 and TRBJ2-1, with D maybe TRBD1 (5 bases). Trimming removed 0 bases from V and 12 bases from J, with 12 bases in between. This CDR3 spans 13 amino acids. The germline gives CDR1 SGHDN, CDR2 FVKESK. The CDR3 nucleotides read TGTGCCAGCAGCCAAGATATAGGGGTCGGGCAGTTCTTC. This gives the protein CASSQDIGVGQFF. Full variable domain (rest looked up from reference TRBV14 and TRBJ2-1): EAGVTQFPSHSVIEKGQTVTLRCDPISGHDNLYWYRRVMGKEIKFLLHFVKESKQDESGMPNNRFLAERTGGTYSTLKVQPAELEDSGVYFCASSQDIGVGQFFGPGTRLTVL.

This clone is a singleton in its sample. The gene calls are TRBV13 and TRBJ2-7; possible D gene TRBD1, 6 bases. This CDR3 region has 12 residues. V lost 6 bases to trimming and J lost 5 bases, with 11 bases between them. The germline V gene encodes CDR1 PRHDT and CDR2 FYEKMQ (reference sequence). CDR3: CASSAGADEQYF. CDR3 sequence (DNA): TGTGCCAGCAGTGCAGGGGCCGACGAGCAGTACTTC.

The CDR3 coding sequence is TGCGCCAGCAGCTTGGAAGGGGTTTCCTACGAGCAGTACTTC. Its protein product is CASSLEGVSYEQYF. The chain joins TRBV5-1 to TRBJ2-7, with D tentatively TRBD1 (5 bases). V lost 0 bases to trimming and J lost 1 base, with 8 bases between them. This CDR3 has 14 amino acids. In germline, CDR1 is SGHRS, CDR2 YFSETQ.

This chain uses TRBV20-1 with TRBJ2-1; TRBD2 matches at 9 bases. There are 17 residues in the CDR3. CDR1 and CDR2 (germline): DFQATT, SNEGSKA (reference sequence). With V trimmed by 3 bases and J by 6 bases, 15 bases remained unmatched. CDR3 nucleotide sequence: TGCAGTGCTAGTAAAGCGGGGGGCTCAAGTGGGACCAATGAGCAGTTCTTC. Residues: CSASKAGGSSGTNEQFF.

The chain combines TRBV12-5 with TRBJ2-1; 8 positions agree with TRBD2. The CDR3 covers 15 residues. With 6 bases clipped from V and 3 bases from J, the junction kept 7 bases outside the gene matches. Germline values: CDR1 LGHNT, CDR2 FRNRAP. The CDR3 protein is CASGLSGGLYNEQFF. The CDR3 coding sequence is TGTGCTAGTGGCCTAAGCGGGGGTCTCTACAATGAGCAGTTCTTC. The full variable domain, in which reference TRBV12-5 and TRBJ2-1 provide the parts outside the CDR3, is DARVTQTPRHKVTEMGQEVTMRCQPILGHNTVFWYRQTMMQGLELLAYFRNRAPLDDSGMPKDRFSAEMPDATLATLKIQPSEPRDSAVYFCASGLSGGLYNEQFFGPGTRLTVL.

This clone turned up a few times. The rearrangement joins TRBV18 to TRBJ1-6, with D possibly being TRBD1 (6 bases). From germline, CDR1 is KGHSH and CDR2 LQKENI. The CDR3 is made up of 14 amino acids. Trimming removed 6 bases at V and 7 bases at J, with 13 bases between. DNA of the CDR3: TGTGCCAGCTCCCCGGACAGCTTCAATTCACCCCTCCACTTT. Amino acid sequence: CASSPDSFNSPLHF.

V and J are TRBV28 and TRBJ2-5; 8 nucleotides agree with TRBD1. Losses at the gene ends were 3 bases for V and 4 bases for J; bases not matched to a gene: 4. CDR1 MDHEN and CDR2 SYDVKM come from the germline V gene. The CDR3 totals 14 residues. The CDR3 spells CASSFQGAGETQYF. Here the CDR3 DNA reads TGTGCCAGCAGTTTCCAGGGGGCAGGAGAGACCCAGTACTTC.

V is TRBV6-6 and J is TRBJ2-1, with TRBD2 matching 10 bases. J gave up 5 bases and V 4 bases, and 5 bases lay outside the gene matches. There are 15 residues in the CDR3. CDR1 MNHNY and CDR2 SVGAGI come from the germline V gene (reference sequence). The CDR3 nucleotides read TGTGCCAGCAGTTTGCCTAGCGGGGGAAACAATGAGCAGTTCTTC. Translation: CASSLPSGGNNEQFF.

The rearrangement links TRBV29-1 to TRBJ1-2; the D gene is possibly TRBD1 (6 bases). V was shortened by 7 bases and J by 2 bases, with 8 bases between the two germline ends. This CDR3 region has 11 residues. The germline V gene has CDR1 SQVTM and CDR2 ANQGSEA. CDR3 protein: CSAGTNYGYTF. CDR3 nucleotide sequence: TGCAGCGCCGGGACAAACTATGGCTACACCTTC.

This CDR3 reads CASSYDRGGREKLFF. In nucleotides, the CDR3 is TGTGCCAGCAGCTACGATAGGGGGGGGAGGGAAAAACTGTTTTTT. This chain links TRBV11-2 with TRBJ1-4; possible D gene TRBD1, 6 bases. The CDR3 runs 15 residues. The V and J ends lost 4 bases and 8 bases respectively, with 17 bases between them. From germline, CDR1 is SGHAT and CDR2 FQNNGV. Full variable domain (outside the CDR3, taken from reference TRBV11-2 and TRBJ1-4): EAGVAQSPRYKIIEKRQSVAFWCNPISGHATLYWYQQILGQGPKLLIQFQNNGVVDDSQLPKDRFSAERLKGVDSTLKIQPAKLEDSAVYLCASSYDRGGREKLFFGSGTQLSVL.

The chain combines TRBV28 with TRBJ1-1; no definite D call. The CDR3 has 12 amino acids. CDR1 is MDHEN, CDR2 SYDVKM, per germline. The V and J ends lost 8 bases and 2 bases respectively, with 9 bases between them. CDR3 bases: TGTGCCAGCGTCCAAACTAACACTGAAGCTTTCTTT. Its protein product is CASVQTNTEAFF.

The CDR3, as DNA: TGTGCCAGCAGCCAAAGCAGGGCGGGAGGCTACACCTTC. The encoded protein is CASSQSRAGGYTF. This chain links TRBV14 with TRBJ1-2; D might be TRBD1 (5 bases). Germline V gene sequence: CDR1 SGHDN, CDR2 FVKESK. Trimming left V 2 bases short and J 8 bases short, with 12 bases between. The CDR3 runs to 13 residues. The whole variable domain, remainder taken from reference TRBV14 and TRBJ1-2, is EAGVTQFPSHSVIEKGQTVTLRCDPISGHDNLYWYRRVMGKEIKFLLHFVKESKQDESGMPNNRFLAERTGGTYSTLKVQPAELEDSGVYFCASSQSRAGGYTFGSGTRLTVV.

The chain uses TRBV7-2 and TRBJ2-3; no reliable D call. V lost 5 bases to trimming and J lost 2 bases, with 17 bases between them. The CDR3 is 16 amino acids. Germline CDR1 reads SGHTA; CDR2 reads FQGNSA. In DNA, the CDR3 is TGTGCCAGCAGCCCCGGCTACCGGAGCCCCACAGATACGCAGTATTTT. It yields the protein CASSPGYRSPTDTQYF.

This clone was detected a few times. CDR3 loop: CASSKKADPYNEQFF. DNA of the CDR3: TGTGCCAGCAGCAAAAAGGCGGATCCCTACAATGAGCAGTTCTTC. The J gene is TRBJ2-1, the V gene TRBV21-1; TRBD2, the D gene given by the table, was not confirmed from the DNA. TRBV21-1 is a pseudogene. The length of the CDR3 is 15 residues.

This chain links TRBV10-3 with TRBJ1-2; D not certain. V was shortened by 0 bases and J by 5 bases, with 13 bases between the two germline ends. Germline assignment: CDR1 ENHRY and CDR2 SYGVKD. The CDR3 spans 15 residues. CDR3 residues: CAISESGGLEYGYTF. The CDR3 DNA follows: TGTGCCATCAGTGAGTCGGGAGGTCTGGAGTATGGCTACACCTTC.

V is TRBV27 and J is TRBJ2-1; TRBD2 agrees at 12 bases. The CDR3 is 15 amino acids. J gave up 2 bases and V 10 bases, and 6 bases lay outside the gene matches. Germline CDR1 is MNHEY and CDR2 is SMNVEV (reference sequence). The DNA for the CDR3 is TGTGCCACCTCTAGCGGGGGGGGAACCTACAATGAGCAGTTCTTC. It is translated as CATSSGGGTYNEQFF.

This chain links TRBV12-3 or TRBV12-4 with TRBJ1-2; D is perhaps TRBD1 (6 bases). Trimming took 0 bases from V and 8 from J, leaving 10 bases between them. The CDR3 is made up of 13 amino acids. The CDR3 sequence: CASSLAGAEGYTF. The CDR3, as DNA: TGTGCCAGCAGTTTAGCGGGGGCGGAAGGCTACACCTTC.

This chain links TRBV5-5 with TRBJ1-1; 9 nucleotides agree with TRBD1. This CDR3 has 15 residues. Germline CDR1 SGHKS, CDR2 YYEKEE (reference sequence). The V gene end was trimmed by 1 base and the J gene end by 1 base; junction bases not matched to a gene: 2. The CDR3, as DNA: TGTGCCAGCAGCTTGATGACAGGGGGGAACACTGAAGCTTTCTTT. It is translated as CASSLMTGGNTEAFF.

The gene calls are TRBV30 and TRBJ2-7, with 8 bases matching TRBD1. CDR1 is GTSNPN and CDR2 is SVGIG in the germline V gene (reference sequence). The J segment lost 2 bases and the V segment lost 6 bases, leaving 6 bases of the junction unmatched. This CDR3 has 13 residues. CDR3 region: CACSSGGPYEQYF. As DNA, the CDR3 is TGTGCCTGCTCATCAGGGGGCCCCTACGAGCAGTACTTC. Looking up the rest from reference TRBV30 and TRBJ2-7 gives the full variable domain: SQTIHQWPATLVQPVGSPLSLECTVEGTSNPNLYWYRQAAGRGLQLLFYSVGIGQISSEVPQNLSASRPQDRQFILSSKKLLLSDSGFYLCACSSGGPYEQYFGPGTRLTVT.

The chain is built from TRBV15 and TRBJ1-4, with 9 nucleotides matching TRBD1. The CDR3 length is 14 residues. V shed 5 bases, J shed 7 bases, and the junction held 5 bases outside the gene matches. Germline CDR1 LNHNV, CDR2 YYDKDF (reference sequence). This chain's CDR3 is CATSGRDRAEKLFF. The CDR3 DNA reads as TGTGCCACCAGCGGAAGGGACAGGGCTGAAAAACTGTTTTTT.

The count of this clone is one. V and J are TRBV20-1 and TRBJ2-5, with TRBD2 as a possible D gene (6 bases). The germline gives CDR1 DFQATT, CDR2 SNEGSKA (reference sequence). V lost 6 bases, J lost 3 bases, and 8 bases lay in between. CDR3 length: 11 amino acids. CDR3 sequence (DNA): TGCAGTGCCGCTAGCGAAGAGACCCAGTACTTC. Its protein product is CSAASEETQYF.